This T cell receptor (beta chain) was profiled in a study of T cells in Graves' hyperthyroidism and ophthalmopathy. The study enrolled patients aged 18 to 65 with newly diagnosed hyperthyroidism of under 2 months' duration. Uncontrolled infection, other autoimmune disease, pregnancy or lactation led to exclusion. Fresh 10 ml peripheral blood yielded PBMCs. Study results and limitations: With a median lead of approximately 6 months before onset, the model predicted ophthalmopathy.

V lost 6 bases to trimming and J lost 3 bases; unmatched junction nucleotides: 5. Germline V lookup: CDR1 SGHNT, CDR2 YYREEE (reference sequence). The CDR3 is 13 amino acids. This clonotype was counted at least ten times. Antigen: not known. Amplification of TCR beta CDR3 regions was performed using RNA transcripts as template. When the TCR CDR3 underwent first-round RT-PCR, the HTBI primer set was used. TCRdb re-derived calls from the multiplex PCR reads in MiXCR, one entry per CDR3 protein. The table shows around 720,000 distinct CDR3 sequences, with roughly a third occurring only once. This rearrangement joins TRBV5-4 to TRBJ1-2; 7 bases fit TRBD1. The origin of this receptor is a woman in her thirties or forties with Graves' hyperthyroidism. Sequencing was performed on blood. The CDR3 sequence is CASTRDSHYGYTF. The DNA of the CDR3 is TGTGCCAGCACCAGGGACAGCCACTATGGCTACACCTTC.